The sequence of this T cell receptor (beta chain) was determined in a study of blood T cell repertoires in COVID-19. Study-wide background: The study drew acute and convalescent COVID-19 samples from the United States, Italy and Spain. Sample material is recorded as cDNA or gDNA derived from T cells, B-cell-depleted T cells, or PBMCs.

V was pared by 0 bases and J by 6 bases, with 15 bases between. CDR3 length: 15 amino acids. Germline loops: CDR1 SGHRS, CDR2 YFSETQ. Produced via immunoSEQ multiplex PCR; TCRdb's table is partial and in-frame only. The table shows around 98,000 clones, with nearly 90% occurring only once. This clone was observed a handful of times. This chain uses TRBV5-1 with TRBJ2-5, with D possibly matching TRBD1 (6 bases). The source material was peripheral blood. This receptor was taken from an older man with acute or convalescent COVID-19. Here the CDR3 reads CASSLDRASEKTQYF. CDR3 DNA: TGCGCCAGCAGCTTGGACAGGGCGTCGGAAAAGACCCAGTACTTC. The full variable domain, completed using reference TRBV5-1 and TRBJ2-5, is KAGVTQTPRYLIKTRGQQVTLSCSPISGHRSVSWYQQTPGQGLQFLFEYFSETQRNKGNFPGRFSGRQFSNSRSEMNVSTLELGDSALYLCASSLDRASEKTQYFGPGTRLLVL.